The source of this TCR beta chain is a study of shared clonotypes between healthy human individuals. Genomic DNA (from each subset) was split evenly across several immunoSEQ plates. The authors sequenced unsorted PBMC DNA on ten immunoSEQ deep assay plates. Data came from immunoSEQ multiplex PCR; TCRdb stores just in-frame clones and leaves some out. The table has 450,000 to 600,000 clones, less than 85% seen once. Donors comprised healthy HIV-negative adults lacking recent acute infections or vaccinations. Tens of millions of PBMCs supplied genomic DNA for unsorted samples. The V gene lost 5 bases and the J gene lost 7 bases, with 17 bases spanning the gap. The CDR3 length is 15 residues. CDR1 is SEHNR and CDR2 is FQNEAQ in the germline V gene (reference sequence).

This sequence joins TRBV7-9 and TRBJ1-4; D call uncertain. The receptor was isolated from a woman between 35 and 50 years old in good health. Some clones in this sample may be carry-over from other donors' samples. Source material: PBMCs. The CDR3 region is CASSTSSLPSEKLFF. The CDR3 DNA sequence: TGTGCCAGCAGCACCTCCTCTCTCCCAAGTGAAAAACTGTTTTTT. The full variable domain, with the rest looked up from reference TRBV7-9 and TRBJ1-4, is DTGVSQNPRHKITKRGQNVTFRCDPISEHNRLYWYRQTLGQGPEFLTYFQNEAQLEKSRLLSDRFSAERPKGSFSTLEIQRTEQGDSAMYLCASSTSSLPSEKLFFGSGTQLSVL.